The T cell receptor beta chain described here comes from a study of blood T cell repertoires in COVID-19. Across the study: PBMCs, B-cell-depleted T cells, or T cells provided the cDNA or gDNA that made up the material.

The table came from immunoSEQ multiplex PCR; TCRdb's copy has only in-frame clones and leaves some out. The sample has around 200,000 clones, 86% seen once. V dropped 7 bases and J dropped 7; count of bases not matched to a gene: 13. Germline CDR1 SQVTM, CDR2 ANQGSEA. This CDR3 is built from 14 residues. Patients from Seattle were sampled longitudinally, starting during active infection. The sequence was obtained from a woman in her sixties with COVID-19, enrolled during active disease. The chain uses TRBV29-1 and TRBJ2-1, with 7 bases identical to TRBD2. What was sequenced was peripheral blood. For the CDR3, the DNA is TGCAGCGCTCAGAGACTAGCTGGGGGGAATGAGCAGTTCTTC. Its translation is CSAQRLAGGNEQFF.